A selection of T cell receptor beta chains follows, all from one sample in a study of CXCR3-negative and CXCR3-positive naive CD8 T cells. Reanalyzing the 5' RACE reads, TCRdb keeps one entry per CDR3 protein, without DNA. Its clone listing holds 50,000 to 55,000 distinct CDR3 sequences. What was sequenced was naive CXCR3- CD8+ T cells from blood. Every receptor here comes from a human donor in good health. Some clones in this sample may be carry-over from other donors' samples. Both conserved end residues are part of each CDR3.

cdr3_length,v_call,j_call,cdr3_aa
13,TRBV14,TRBJ2-7,CASSPLYIYEQYF
18,TRBV29-1,TRBJ1-5,CRALPAAKRGLVAQPQHF
14,TRBV5-1,TRBJ1-1,CASSTTGLGTEAFF
13,TRBV29-1,TRBJ2-7,CSVEAGISYEQYF
15,TRBV7-8,TRBJ2-5,CASSLVSLAVETQYF
15,TRBV7-9,TRBJ1-2,CASSLQGPANYGYTF
17,TRBV12-3/TRBV12-4,TRBJ2-3,CASRPRLTSGVTDTQYF
11,TRBV5-1,TRBJ1-3,CASSSGNTIYF
15,TRBV3-1,TRBJ2-7,CASSPETGLPYEQYF
16,TRBV5-1,TRBJ2-4,CASSLTSGGAGNIQYF
14,TRBV11-2,TRBJ2-1,CASDREGSYNEQFF
13,TRBV29-1,TRBJ2-3,CSVVTVSTDTQYF
17,TRBV5-5,TRBJ2-7,CASSLGVVQGAVYEQYF
21,TRBV6-2/TRBV6-3,TRBJ2-1,CASSYSRSWVSGGSIDNEQFF
15,TRBV21-1,TRBJ1-1,CASSNGQRLNTEAFF
14,TRBV27,TRBJ2-5,CASSRGGAPETQYF
12,TRBV28,TRBJ2-7,CASSLSTYEQYF
14,TRBV5-1,TRBJ2-7,CASRNGQNLYEQYF
14,TRBV20-1,TRBJ2-1,CSARQGNTYNEQFF
15,TRBV4-1,TRBJ1-6,CASSQKRGFGSPLHF
15,TRBV2,TRBJ1-5,CASSDPRTGNQPQHF
15,TRBV11-2,TRBJ2-7,CATSGYQGLVYEQYF
15,TRBV28,TRBJ2-7,CASSLSGGSPHEQYF
16,TRBV5-6,TRBJ2-2,CASSLGMEGSVGELFF
17,TRBV4-3,TRBJ2-2,CASSQAVLAGATGELFF
14,TRBV20-1,TRBJ2-3,CSAITSASTDTQYF
17,TRBV29-1,TRBJ2-2,CSVEDRDRGLNTGELFF
15,TRBV6-2/TRBV6-3,TRBJ2-5,CASSPLAGGLETQYF
17,TRBV4-2,TRBJ2-3,CASSQEAGVGGTDTQYF
14,TRBV12-3/TRBV12-4,TRBJ2-1,CATQMGGLPNEQFF
12,TRBV29-1,TRBJ1-2,CSVDPGTPGYTF
13,TRBV28,TRBJ2-1,CASSHPLQNEQFF
13,TRBV14,TRBJ2-3,CASSQAPPDTQYF
14,TRBV5-5,TRBJ2-2,CASGPPVGTGELFF
17,TRBV4-2,TRBJ2-2,CASSQDLAGGLTGELFF
12,TRBV28,TRBJ1-3,CASSYTSNTIYF
16,TRBV7-2,TRBJ2-3,CASSSSGGPRTDTQYF
12,TRBV12-5,TRBJ2-1,CASGLGWNEQFF
11,TRBV7-2,TRBJ1-2,CASNPGYGYTF
15,TRBV12-3/TRBV12-4,TRBJ1-1,CASSPPTGLNTEAFF
14,TRBV6-5,TRBJ2-7,CASTGGAGGYEQYF
14,TRBV20-1,TRBJ1-4,CSASGRGGEEKLFF
15,TRBV5-6,TRBJ1-1,CASSFRTAMNTEAFF
13,TRBV7-9,TRBJ2-7,CASSGIQGYEQYF
18,TRBV13,TRBJ2-7,CASSLTLGTGGNLVEQYF
14,TRBV28,TRBJ2-1,CASSLPSAANEQFF
14,TRBV3-1,TRBJ2-1,CASSVRDPYNEQFF
14,TRBV28,TRBJ2-7,CASSLWEGAYEQYF
14,TRBV20-1,TRBJ2-7,CSARGGFSSYEQYF
17,TRBV7-9,TRBJ2-2,CASSLAARAGNTGELFF